The clone carrying this TCR beta chain was seen only once. The sorted conventional CD4 T cells were gated as CD4+CD127+. These data belong to a study of B cell selection in AIRE deficiency. The germline V gene encodes CDR1 SGHNT and CDR2 YENEEA. V was pared by 2 bases and J by 7 bases, with 5 bases of the junction left unmatched. The CDR3 runs to 14 residues. Assay: immunoSEQ multiplex PCR; the TCRdb copy retains only in-frame clones and omits some. Seen here are 22,000 or so clones, about 97% observed once, and the top ten hold around 0.3%. The sequence derives from a human donor with AIRE deficiency. J is TRBJ2-1 and V is TRBV11-3, with TRBD2 matching 7 bases. The material sequenced was conventional CD4+ T cells sorted from PBMCs. The CDR3 DNA reads TGTGCCAGCAGCTTATCACTAGCGTCAAATGAGCAGTTCTTC. Amino acid sequence: CASSLSLASNEQFF.